This entry lists 9 T cell receptor beta chains sequenced from one sample in a study of vaccination and CD4 T cells after COVID-19. Cultured CD4+ T cell DNA was sequenced using the Oncomine TCR Beta short-read assay. TCRdb reanalysed the PCR reads using MiXCR and keeps one entry per CDR3 protein. The sample has around 13,000 distinct CDR3 sequences; 20% to 30% are singletons. The treatment here: approximately nine-day PBMC culture with coronavirus spike peptide pools or control peptides (ViraFEST assay). For these TCRs, the target antigens are not known. This material consisted of CD4+ T cells from blood, cultured in vitro, taken after SARS-CoV-2 vaccination. These receptors were taken from a human donor who had recovered from COVID-19.

This clonotype came up a few times. The rearrangement links TRBV7-8 to TRBJ1-2; D is undetermined. The CDR3 has 13 residues. The V end was cut by 5 bases, the J end by 8 bases, with 15 bases between. CDR1 and CDR2 (germline): SGHVS, FQNEAQ. The CDR3 bases are TGTGCCAGCAGCCCCTCCCTGGGAGGAGGCTACACCTTC. This encodes CASSPSLGGGYTF.

The chain joins TRBV20-1 to TRBJ2-2; 12 nucleotides line up with TRBD2. V lost 3 bases to trimming and J lost 5 bases; unmatched junction nucleotides: 7. The CDR3 sequence is 16 residues long. Germline-derived CDR1 and CDR2 are DFQATT and SNEGSKA (reference sequence). The CDR3 reads CSARKAGLAGTGELFF. CDR3 nucleotides: TGCAGTGCTAGGAAGGCCGGACTAGCGGGAACCGGGGAGCTGTTTTTT.

This rearrangement joins TRBV5-1 to TRBJ2-3; TRBD1 matches 7 bases. The CDR3 consists of 14 residues. Germline loops: CDR1 SGHRS, CDR2 YFSETQ. Germline trimming cut 5 bases from V and 2 bases from J; bases unmatched to any gene: 5. The CDR3 spells CASRTGRLTDTQYF. The CDR3 nucleotides are TGCGCCAGCAGGACAGGGAGACTCACAGATACGCAGTATTTT.

The chain joins TRBV12-3 or TRBV12-4 to TRBJ2-7, with 15 bases that match TRBD2. This CDR3 spans 16 amino acids. The junction had 7 bases not matched to a gene; V was cut back by 8 bases and J by 2 bases. This CDR3 reads CASRGLAGGSTYEQYF. In DNA form, the CDR3 reads TGTGCCAGCCGGGGACTAGCGGGAGGATCCACCTACGAGCAGTACTTC.

The genes are TRBV7-2 and TRBJ2-3, with D unclear. The CDR3 spans 15 residues. The germline V and J ends were trimmed by 3 bases and 1 base, with 11 bases remaining between them. Germline V gene sequence: CDR1 SGHTA, CDR2 FQGNSA. CDR3 sequence: CASSLDRAGTDTQYF. The CDR3 DNA is TGTGCCAGCAGCTTGGATCGCGCGGGCACAGATACGCAGTATTTT.

The rearrangement links TRBV6-1 to TRBJ2-4; D might be TRBD1 or TRBD2, each matching 5 bases. The CDR3 runs to 15 residues. Germline CDR1 is MNHNS and CDR2 is SASEGT. V lost 6 bases and J 4 bases, leaving 16 bases between the germline ends. The CDR3 spells CASSPRWGSKNIQYF. In DNA form, the CDR3 reads TGTGCCAGCAGCCCTAGATGGGGGTCAAAAAACATTCAGTACTTC.

The V and J genes are TRBV28 and TRBJ2-3; D assignment may be TRBD1 or TRBD2 (6 bases each). V gave up 8 bases and J gave up 3 bases, with 18 bases separating them. The CDR3 consists of 15 residues. Germline CDR1 and CDR2: MDHEN and SYDVKM. The CDR3: CASPPYRGGTDTQYF. The CDR3 DNA sequence: TGTGCCAGCCCCCCCTACCGAGGGGGGACAGATACGCAGTATTTT. Full variable domain (outside the CDR3, taken from reference TRBV28 and TRBJ2-3): DVKVTQSSRYLVKRTGEKVFLECVQDMDHENMFWYRQDPGLGLRLIYFSYDVKMKEKGDIPEGYSVSREKKERFSLILESASTNQTSMYLCASPPYRGGTDTQYFGPGTRLTVL.

This clonotype was seen more than once but under ten times. The chain links TRBV11-2 to TRBJ1-1; D unresolved. Trimming took off 4 bases at V and 7 bases at J, with 10 bases between the two ends. CDR1 and CDR2 (germline): SGHAT, FQNNGV. CDR3 length: 12 residues. CDR3 sequence: CASSSHSFEAFF. Written as DNA, the CDR3 is TGTGCCAGCAGCTCGCACAGCTTTGAAGCTTTCTTT.

The chain employs TRBV19 and TRBJ2-7; possible D gene TRBD2, 6 bases. In germline, CDR1 is LNHDA, CDR2 SQIVND (reference sequence). The V gene lost 0 bases and the J gene lost 2 bases, with 11 bases spanning the gap. The CDR3 is 15 amino acids. CDR3 loop: CASSIDLGGPYEQYF. As DNA, the CDR3 is TGTGCCAGTAGTATAGATCTGGGGGGACCCTACGAGCAGTACTTC.